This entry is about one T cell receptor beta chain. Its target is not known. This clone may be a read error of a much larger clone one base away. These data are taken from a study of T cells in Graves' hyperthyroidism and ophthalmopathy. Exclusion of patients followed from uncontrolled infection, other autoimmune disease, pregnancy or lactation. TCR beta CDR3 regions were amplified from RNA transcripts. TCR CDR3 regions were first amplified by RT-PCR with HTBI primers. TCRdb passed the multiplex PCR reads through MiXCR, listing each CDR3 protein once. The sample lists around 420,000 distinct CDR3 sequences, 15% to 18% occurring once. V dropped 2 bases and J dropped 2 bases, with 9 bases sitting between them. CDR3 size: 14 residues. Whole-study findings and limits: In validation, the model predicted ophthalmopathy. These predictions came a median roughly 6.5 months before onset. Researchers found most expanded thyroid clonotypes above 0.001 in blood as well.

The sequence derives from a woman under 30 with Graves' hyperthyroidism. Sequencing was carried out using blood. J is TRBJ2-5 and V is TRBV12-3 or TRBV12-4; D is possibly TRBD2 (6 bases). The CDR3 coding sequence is TGTGCCAGCAGTTTACCTAGCGCGCAAGAGACCCAGTACTTC. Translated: CASSLPSAQETQYF.